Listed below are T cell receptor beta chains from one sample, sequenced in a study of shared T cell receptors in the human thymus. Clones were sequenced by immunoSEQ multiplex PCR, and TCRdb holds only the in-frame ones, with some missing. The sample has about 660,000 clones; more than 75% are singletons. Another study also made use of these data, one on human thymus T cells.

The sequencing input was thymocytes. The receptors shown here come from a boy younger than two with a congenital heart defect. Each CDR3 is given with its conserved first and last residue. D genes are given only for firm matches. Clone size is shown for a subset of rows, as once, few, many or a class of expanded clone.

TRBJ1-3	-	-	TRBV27	TGTGCCAGCAGTTTGCGCTCTGGAAACACCATATATTTT	CASSLRSGNTIYF
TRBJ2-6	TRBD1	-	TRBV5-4	TGTGCCAGCAGCTTTATACAGGGGGCGTCTGGGGCCAACGTCCTGACTTTC	CASSFIQGASGANVLTF
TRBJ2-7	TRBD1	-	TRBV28	TGTGCCAGCAGCCCTGTGGGACAGCGCTACGAGCAGTACTTC	CASSPVGQRYEQYF
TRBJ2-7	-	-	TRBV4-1	TGCGCCAGCAGCCGCGAGCTGGGCGACGAGCAGTACTTC	CASSRELGDEQYF
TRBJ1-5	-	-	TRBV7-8	TGTGCCAGCAGCTTAGTTCCCCGGGAAGCCCTTCCCCGATATAGCAATCAGCCCCAGCATTTT	CASSLVPREALPRYSNQPQHF
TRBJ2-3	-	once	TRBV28	TGTGCCAGCCGGGGGACAGTCCGGCAAGATACGCAGTATTTT	CASRGTVRQDTQYF
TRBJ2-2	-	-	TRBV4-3	TGCGCCAGCAGCCAAGGGGGGGACGACACCGGGGAGCTGTTTTTT	CASSQGGDDTGELFF
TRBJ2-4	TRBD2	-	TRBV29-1	TGCAGCGCACAAAGCGGGGGAGCCAAAAACATTCAGTACTTC	CSAQSGGAKNIQYF
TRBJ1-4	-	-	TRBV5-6	TGTGCCAGCAGCTTGGTTTCTGACAAGGCTAATGAAAAACTGTTTTTT	CASSLVSDKANEKLFF
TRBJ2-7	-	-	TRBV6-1	TGTGCCAGCAGTGACAGGTACGAGCAGTACTTC	CASSDRYEQYF
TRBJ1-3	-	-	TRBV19	TGTGCCAGTAGTACTCCCCTACGGGTCGGGAGACACACCATATATTTT	CASSTPLRVGRHTIYF
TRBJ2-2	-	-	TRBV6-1	TGTGCCAGCAGTGAAGCTCATCTAAACACCGGGGAGCTGTTTTTT	CASSEAHLNTGELFF
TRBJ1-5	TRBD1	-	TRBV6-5	TGTGCCAGCAGAAGAGTAGGGACAGGGGATCAGCCCCAGCATTTT	CASRRVGTGDQPQHF
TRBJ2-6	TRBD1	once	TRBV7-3	TGTGCCAGCAGCTCTACGACAGGGTCTGGGGCCAACGTCCTGACTTTC	CASSSTTGSGANVLTF
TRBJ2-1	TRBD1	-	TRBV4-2	TGTGCCAGCAGCCACTTCGGGACAGTCTTAGTCAATGAGCAGTTCTTC	CASSHFGTVLVNEQFF
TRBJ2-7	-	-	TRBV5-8	TGTGCCAGCAGCGAACCAGGACACCCGAGCTCCTACGAGCAGTACTTC	CASSEPGHPSSYEQYF
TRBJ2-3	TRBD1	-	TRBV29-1	TGCAGCGACGACAGGGAGACAGATACGCAGTATTTT	CSDDRETDTQYF
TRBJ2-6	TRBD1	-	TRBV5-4	TGTGCCAGCAGCTTGCGACGACAGGGAACTCAAGTCGCTGGGGCCAACGTCCTGACTTTC	CASSLRRQGTQVAGANVLTF
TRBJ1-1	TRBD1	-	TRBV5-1	TGCGCCAGCAGCCGGACAGGGGGAAACACTGAAGCTTTCTTT	CASSRTGGNTEAFF
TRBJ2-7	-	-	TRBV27	TGTCTTCCCAGGGACTACGAGCAGTACTTC	CLPRDYEQYF
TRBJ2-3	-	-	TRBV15	TGTGCCACCAGCAGAGATTCAACCCCGGGCCCTAGCTGGAGGGCAGATACGCAGTATTTT	CATSRDSTPGPSWRADTQYF
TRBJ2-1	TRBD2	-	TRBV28	TGTGCCCGCCGGGCTGGGACTAGCGGGACCGGATACAATGAGCAGTTCTTC	CARRAGTSGTGYNEQFF
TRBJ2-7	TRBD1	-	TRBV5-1	TGCGCCAGCAGCTGGGGACAGGGGACCTACGAGCAGTACTTC	CASSWGQGTYEQYF
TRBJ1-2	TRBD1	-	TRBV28	TGTGCCAGCAGTTTAAGAACGGAACAGGGGTCCCCACTAGCAGGCTACACCTTC	CASSLRTEQGSPLAGYTF
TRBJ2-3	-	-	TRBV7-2	TGTGCCAGCAGCCACTTTAGGCTATTTCCGGGGGAGACCACAGATACGCAGTATTTT	CASSHFRLFPGETTDTQYF
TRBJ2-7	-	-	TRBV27	TGTGCCAGCAGTCGCCGAGGTCGGCGGGAATCCTCCTACGAGCAGTACTTC	CASSRRGRRESSYEQYF
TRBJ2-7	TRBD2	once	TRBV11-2	TGTGCCAGCAGCCCGCGATCATCCAGACTAGCGGGGTTACTCTACGAGCAGTACTTC	CASSPRSSRLAGLLYEQYF
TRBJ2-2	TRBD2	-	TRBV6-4	TGTGCCAGCAGTGACTCGCCCCTCCTGACTAGCGGGAGGACTACGCGAGGCACCGGGGAGCTGTTTTTT	CASSDSPLLTSGRTTRGTGELFF
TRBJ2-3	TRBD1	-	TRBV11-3	TGTGCCAGCAGCTTAGCGACAGGGGCAGATACGCAGTATTTT	CASSLATGADTQYF
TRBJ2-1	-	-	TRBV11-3	TGTGCCAGCAGCTTACGACAGGTGGACCTCTACAATGAGCAGTTCTTC	CASSLRQVDLYNEQFF
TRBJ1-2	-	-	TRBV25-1	TGTGCCAGCAGAAAGGAAGGAGCCTATGGCTACACCTTC	CASRKEGAYGYTF
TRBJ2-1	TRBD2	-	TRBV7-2	TGTGCCAGCAGCTCCACCGGACTAGCGGGAGTTCAGCAGTTCTTC	CASSSTGLAGVQQFF
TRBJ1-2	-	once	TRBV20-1	TGCAGTGCTAGAGGGGGGGAAGGCTACACCTTC	CSARGGEGYTF
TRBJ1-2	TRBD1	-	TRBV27	TGTGCCAGCAGTTTCGCCCGACAGGGCTTTTTCGGATATGGCTACACCTTC	CASSFARQGFFGYGYTF
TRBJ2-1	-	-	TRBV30	TGTGCCTGGAGTGGTCCCCTAGCGCCTGTCTCCTACAATGAGCAGTTCTTC	CAWSGPLAPVSYNEQFF
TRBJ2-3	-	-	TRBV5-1	TGCGCCAGCAGCTTGGGGGTGGGGCCGGAAGCAGATACGCAGTATTTT	CASSLGVGPEADTQYF
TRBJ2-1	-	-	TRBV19	TGTGCCAGTAGTACCAGACTAGACTACAATGAGCAGTTCTTC	CASSTRLDYNEQFF
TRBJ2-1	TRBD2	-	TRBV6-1	TGTGCCAGCAGTGACGGGGAGCGGGAGCTCGATGAGCAGTTCTTC	CASSDGERELDEQFF
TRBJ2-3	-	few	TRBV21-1	TGTGCCGGAGAGGGACTAGTTACAGATACGCAGTATTTT	CAGEGLVTDTQYF
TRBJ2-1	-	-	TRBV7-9	TGTGCCAGCAGCTTAGTGGAAGGGAGTGGATCCTACAATGAGCAGTTCTTC	CASSLVEGSGSYNEQFF
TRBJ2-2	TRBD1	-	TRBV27	TGTGCCAGCAGTCCATCGACAGGGCCCGGGGAGCTGTTTTTT	CASSPSTGPGELFF
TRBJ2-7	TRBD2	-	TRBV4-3	TGCGCCAGCAGCCAAGAGGCTCCTACTAAGCGGGAGAACGAGCAGTACTTC	CASSQEAPTKRENEQYF
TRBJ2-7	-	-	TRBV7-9	TGTGCCAGCAGCTCGGCAGGGCGGAACGAGCAGTACTTC	CASSSAGRNEQYF
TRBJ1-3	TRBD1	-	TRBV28	TGTGCCAGCAGTTTAGTACAGGGGGGAAACACCATATATTTT	CASSLVQGGNTIYF
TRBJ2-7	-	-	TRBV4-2	TGTGCCAGCAGCCAAGATCCCACGGAACTAGGGTACGAGCAGTACTTC	CASSQDPTELGYEQYF
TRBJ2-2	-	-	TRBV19	TGTGCCAGTCGCGCCCCCGGGGAGCTGTTTTTT	CASRAPGELFF